This T cell receptor beta chain originates from a study of blood T cell repertoires in COVID-19. This clone was seen once. J was trimmed by 4 bases and V by 0 bases; bases with no gene match: 4. This CDR3 has 15 amino acids. Germline CDR1 reads SGDLS; CDR2 reads YYNGEE. In the study's own analysis: Counts of nucleated cells, estimated from reference gene primer amplification, were obtained. Generated by immunoSEQ multiplex PCR, the TCRdb table keeps only in-frame clones and is missing some. The DNA was the basis for D and trimming; V, J and clone size are from that table. The table records approximately 240,000 clones, 87% of them present only once.

The sequenced sample was PBMCs or T cells enriched from blood (not recorded which). This sequence joins TRBV9 and TRBJ2-1; TRBD2 matches 7 bases. This TCR was recovered from a woman under 40 with acute COVID-19. CDR3 amino acids: CASSVEGSGYNEQFF. The DNA for the CDR3 is TGTGCCAGCAGCGTAGAGGGTAGCGGGTACAATGAGCAGTTCTTC.